This entry lists 26 T cell receptor beta chains sequenced from one sample in a study of identical twins. TCRdb re-analysed the 5' RACE reads in MiXCR, keeping a single row per CDR3 protein. The sample holds 250,000 to 350,000 distinct CDR3 sequences, roughly 8.6% seen once. These data also featured in a second study, about yellow fever vaccine responses in identical twins.

Sequencing was carried out using memory (CD45RO+) T cells sorted from blood. These TCRs come from a woman younger than 30 in good health.

This chain uses TRBV29-1 with TRBJ1-1, with a possible D match to TRBD1 (5 bases). Trimming shortened V by 5 bases and J by 1 base, and 14 bases separated the two germline ends. The CDR3 contains 14 residues. Germline V CDR1 and CDR2: SQVTM, ANQGSEA. The CDR3 coding sequence is TGCAGCGTTAAAAGGCAGGGTTGGAACACTGAAGCTTTCTTT. Residues: CSVKRQGWNTEAFF.

This rearrangement joins TRBV28 to TRBJ1-1, with unresolved D. The V end was cut by 8 bases, the J end by 8 bases, with 12 bases between. Germline CDR1 MDHEN, CDR2 SYDVKM. The CDR3 contains 11 residues. CDR3 nucleotides: TGTGCCAGCCTAACCAGCAACGAAGCTTTCTTT. Its translation: CASLTSNEAFF.

This clonotype showed up many times. The chain couples TRBV6-1 to TRBJ1-1, with 7 nucleotides matching TRBD1. In germline, CDR1 is MNHNS, CDR2 SASEGT. This CDR3 has 14 residues. Trimming cost V 6 bases and J 4 bases; bases outside gene matches: 8. CDR3 residues: CASSNDRAVTEAFF. CDR3 sequence (DNA): TGTGCCAGCAGCAACGACAGGGCGGTCACTGAAGCTTTCTTT.

This clonotype showed up just a few times. This chain links TRBV18 with TRBJ2-5; D remains ambiguous. Trimming stripped 1 base from V and 6 bases from J, with 9 bases between. The CDR3 sequence is 13 residues long. Germline-derived CDR1 and CDR2 are KGHSH and LQKENI. The CDR3 spells CASSPHPVQTQYF. In DNA form, the CDR3 reads TGTGCCAGCTCACCACACCCCGTTCAGACCCAGTACTTC.

This clonotype has only a few counts. The chain employs TRBV27 and TRBJ1-2; TRBD1 agrees at 7 bases. The CDR3 contains 14 residues. V lost 4 bases and J lost 7; bases outside the gene matches: 9. Germline V gene lookup returns CDR1 MNHEY and CDR2 SMNVEV (reference sequence). The CDR3 region has the DNA TGTGCCAGCAGTTGGGGGGCAGGGGGTAGTGGCTACACCTTC. Residues: CASSWGAGGSGYTF.

The chain employs TRBV6-1 and TRBJ2-4; D is possibly TRBD2 (5 bases). Trimming cost V 0 bases and J 6 bases, with 12 bases left between them. CDR1 and CDR2 from the germline V gene are MNHNS and SASEGT. The CDR3 sequence is 15 residues long. The CDR3 is CASSEAPSPGNIQYF. In DNA, the CDR3 is TGTGCCAGCAGTGAAGCCCCTAGCCCTGGAAACATTCAGTACTTC.

The chain has TRBV7-6 and TRBJ1-1, with D possibly matching TRBD1 (5 bases). Germline CDR1 SGHVS, CDR2 FNYEAQ. Trimming cost V 2 bases and J 1 base, with 14 bases left between them. The length of the CDR3 is 16 residues. This CDR3 reads CASSLMGGRANTEAFF. DNA of the CDR3: TGTGCCAGCAGCTTAATGGGTGGCAGGGCGAACACTGAAGCTTTCTTT.

A few counts support this clonotype. The V gene is TRBV19, the J gene TRBJ1-2; TRBD1 agrees at 9 bases. V shed 7 bases, J shed 6 bases, and the junction held 6 bases outside the gene matches. The CDR3 has 13 residues. Germline CDR1 and CDR2: LNHDA and SQIVND (reference sequence). The CDR3 DNA reads TGTGCCAGTACCCCCCGGACAGGGGATGGCTACACCTTC. Translating gives CASTPRTGDGYTF.

This clonotype was found a few times. The V call is TRBV6-1, the J call TRBJ2-1; TRBD2 matches at 8 bases. After removal of 7 bases from V and 1 base from J, the junction contained 9 bases not matched to a gene. This CDR3 contains 16 residues. Per the germline V gene, CDR1 is MNHNS and CDR2 is SASEGT. The CDR3 DNA reads as TGTGCCAGCATGGTGGCTAGCGGGCCTTCCTACAATGAGCAGTTCTTC. Residues: CASMVASGPSYNEQFF.

There are many counts of this clonotype. J is TRBJ1-6 and V is TRBV3-1, with no clear D. The CDR3 sequence is 14 residues long. The V end lost 1 base, the J end lost 7 bases, and 8 bases lay between the germline ends. From germline, CDR1 is LGHDT and CDR2 YNNKEL (reference sequence). As DNA, the CDR3 is TGTGCCAGCAGCCAAGGCCGCAAAAATTCACCCCTCCACTTT. This encodes CASSQGRKNSPLHF.

This clonotype showed up many times. This chain connects TRBV27 to TRBJ1-2; 7 nucleotides align to TRBD1. The CDR3 covers 16 residues. Germline lookup yields CDR1 MNHEY and CDR2 SMNVEV (reference sequence). The V segment lost 5 bases and the J segment 10 bases; nucleotides outside the gene matches: 19. The CDR3 is CASSPDYFGQDYPYTF. CDR3 sequence (DNA): TGTGCCAGCAGTCCCGATTACTTTGGACAGGACTACCCCTACACCTTC.

This sequence joins TRBV6-1 and TRBJ2-1, with D perhaps matching TRBD2 (6 bases). CDR1 is MNHNS, CDR2 SASEGT, per germline. The CDR3 has 16 amino acids. V lost 6 bases and J lost 0, with 15 bases in between. The CDR3 is CASRTGLLNSYNEQFF. Written as DNA, the CDR3 is TGTGCCAGCAGGACGGGACTCCTCAACTCCTACAATGAGCAGTTCTTC.

This clonotype was detected ten times or more. V is TRBV7-2 and J is TRBJ2-1, with 7 bases aligning to TRBD2. This CDR3 is built from 16 residues. Germline CDR1 is SGHTA and CDR2 is FQGNSA. The junction had 2 bases not matched to a gene; V was cut back by 0 bases and J by 0 bases. CDR3 DNA: TGTGCCAGCAGCTTAGCGGGAGGGAACTCCTACAATGAGCAGTTCTTC. Its translation: CASSLAGGNSYNEQFF.

The CDR3 coding sequence is TGCGCCAGCAGGGCGGGACGGGACTATGGCTACACCTTC. Residues: CASRAGRDYGYTF. The J gene is TRBJ1-2, the V gene TRBV5-1; D might be TRBD1 (5 bases). The CDR3 extends over 13 amino acids. V lost 5 bases and J lost 3, with 11 bases in between. Germline CDR1 is SGHRS and CDR2 is YFSETQ.

This clonotype was seen many times. This chain connects TRBV7-6 to TRBJ2-1, with D perhaps TRBD2 (5 bases). Germline V CDR1 and CDR2: SGHVS, FNYEAQ. The CDR3 sequence is 17 residues long. Trimming removed 1 base from V and 0 bases from J, with 13 bases in between. The CDR3 nucleotides are TGTGCCAGCAGCTTAGGGAGGAGCGGCGTCTCCTACAATGAGCAGTTCTTC. Residues: CASSLGRSGVSYNEQFF.

In its sample, this clonotype was seen many times. J is TRBJ1-2 and V is TRBV29-1, with D possibly TRBD1 on 5 matching bases. This CDR3 comprises 13 residues. Germline assignment: CDR1 SQVTM and CDR2 ANQGSEA. Between the trimmed V and J ends, which lost 0 bases and 8 bases, there was a span of 13 bases. The CDR3: CSVEDLRGSGYTF. CDR3 bases: TGCAGCGTTGAAGATCTTCGGGGGAGCGGCTACACCTTC.

The rearrangement uses TRBV5-1 and TRBJ2-3, with D tentatively TRBD1 (5 bases). Germline V gene data show CDR1 as SGHRS and CDR2 as YFSETQ. This CDR3 region has 12 residues. The V and J ends lost 4 bases and 6 bases respectively, with 9 bases between them. CDR3 amino acids: CASSAKGDTQYF. The CDR3 nucleotides read TGCGCCAGCAGCGCGAAGGGGGATACGCAGTATTTT.

This clonotype was counted ten times or more. This chain links TRBV14 with TRBJ2-7; no definite D call. The CDR3 totals 12 residues. V was clipped by 1 base and J by 2 bases, with 3 bases between them. In germline, CDR1 is SGHDN, CDR2 FVKESK. In DNA, the CDR3 is TGTGCCAGCAGCCAAGTCCCCTACGAGCAGTACTTC. Encoded protein: CASSQVPYEQYF. The full variable domain, completed using reference TRBV14 and TRBJ2-7, is EAGVTQFPSHSVIEKGQTVTLRCDPISGHDNLYWYRRVMGKEIKFLLHFVKESKQDESGMPNNRFLAERTGGTYSTLKVQPAELEDSGVYFCASSQVPYEQYFGPGTRLTVT.

This clonotype was detected only a few times. The genes are TRBV7-9 and TRBJ2-3; the D gene is possibly TRBD2 (7 bases). The CDR3 spans 13 residues. Deletions cut 5 bases from V and 9 bases from J, with 15 bases between. CDR1 is SEHNR, CDR2 FQNEAQ, per germline (reference sequence). CDR3 bases: TGTGCCAGCAGCCCGACAGAGGGGGGGACGCAGTATTTT. It encodes CASSPTEGGTQYF.

In its sample, this clonotype was seen many times. This sequence joins TRBV20-1 and TRBJ2-3, with 8 bases identical to TRBD2. The CDR3 covers 16 residues. CDR1 and CDR2 (germline): DFQATT, SNEGSKA (reference sequence). V was pared by 6 bases and J by 3 bases, with 14 bases of the junction left unmatched. The CDR3 here is CSAQNPTSVMTDTQYF. The CDR3 DNA is TGCAGTGCACAAAACCCGACTAGCGTGATGACAGATACGCAGTATTTT.

This clonotype has only a few counts. The chain recombines TRBV6-1 with TRBJ2-4; TRBD2 aligns across 7 bases. Germline-derived CDR1 and CDR2 are MNHNS and SASEGT. V was pared by 3 bases and J by 0 bases, with 5 bases of the junction left unmatched. CDR3 length: 16 amino acids. The CDR3, as DNA: TGTGCCAGCAGTGACGCTAGCGGACTAGCCAAAAACATTCAGTACTTC. This encodes CASSDASGLAKNIQYF.

The chain is built from TRBV5-1 and TRBJ1-1; tentatively, D is TRBD1 (5 bases). Deletions cut 4 bases from V and 0 bases from J, with 16 bases between. The CDR3 spans 16 residues. CDR1 SGHRS and CDR2 YFSETQ come from the germline V gene. CDR3 nucleotides: TGCGCCAGCAGCCCGACCATAGGGGATATGAACACTGAAGCTTTCTTT. Protein sequence: CASSPTIGDMNTEAFF.

There are a few counts of this clonotype. This chain joins TRBV29-1 and TRBJ1-1; D remains unclear. Trimming left V 0 bases short and J 0 bases short, with 5 bases between. Germline V gene data show CDR1 as SQVTM and CDR2 as ANQGSEA. The CDR3 has 13 amino acids. The CDR3 is CSVEDDLNTEAFF. The CDR3 region has the DNA TGCAGCGTTGAAGACGACCTGAACACTGAAGCTTTCTTT.

This clonotype was observed a few times. The CDR3 sequence: CATSRDSTASLGYTF. The CDR3 DNA reads TGTGCCACCAGCAGAGATAGCACTGCATCACTTGGCTACACCTTC. The V gene is TRBV15, the J gene TRBJ1-2, with D uncertain. Trimming left V 0 bases short and J 7 bases short, with 15 bases between. The CDR3 is 15 residues long. Germline values: CDR1 LNHNV, CDR2 YYDKDF (reference sequence).

This clonotype was seen a handful of times. J is TRBJ2-3 and V is TRBV24-1; 12 bases agree with TRBD2. Germline CDR1 reads KGHDR; CDR2 reads SFDVKD. V lost 0 bases to trimming and J lost 5 bases; unmatched junction nucleotides: 2. The CDR3 extends over 16 amino acids. CDR3 loop: CATSDLPSGRVDTQYF. Written as DNA, the CDR3 is TGTGCCACCAGTGATTTGCCTAGCGGGAGGGTAGATACGCAGTATTTT.

The V and J genes are TRBV14 and TRBJ1-5, with D hard to call. The V gene lost 2 bases and the J gene lost 6 bases, with 8 bases spanning the gap. CDR3 size: 13 residues. Germline CDR1 and CDR2: SGHDN and FVKESK. The CDR3 sequence is CASSQNHGQPQHF. The CDR3 DNA follows: TGTGCCAGCAGCCAAAACCACGGTCAGCCCCAGCATTTT. Full variable domain (remainder filled in from reference TRBV14 and TRBJ1-5): EAGVTQFPSHSVIEKGQTVTLRCDPISGHDNLYWYRRVMGKEIKFLLHFVKESKQDESGMPNNRFLAERTGGTYSTLKVQPAELEDSGVYFCASSQNHGQPQHFGDGTRLSIL.